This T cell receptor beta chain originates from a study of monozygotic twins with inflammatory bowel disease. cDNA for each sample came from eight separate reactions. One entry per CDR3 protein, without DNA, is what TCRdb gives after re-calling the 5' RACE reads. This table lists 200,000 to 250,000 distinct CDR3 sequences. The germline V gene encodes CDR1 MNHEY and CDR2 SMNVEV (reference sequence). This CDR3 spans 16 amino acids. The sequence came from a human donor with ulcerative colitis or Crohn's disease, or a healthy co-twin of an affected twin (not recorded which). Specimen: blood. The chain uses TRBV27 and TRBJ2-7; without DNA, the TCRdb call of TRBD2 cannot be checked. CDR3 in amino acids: CASSSWTSGPAGEQYF.